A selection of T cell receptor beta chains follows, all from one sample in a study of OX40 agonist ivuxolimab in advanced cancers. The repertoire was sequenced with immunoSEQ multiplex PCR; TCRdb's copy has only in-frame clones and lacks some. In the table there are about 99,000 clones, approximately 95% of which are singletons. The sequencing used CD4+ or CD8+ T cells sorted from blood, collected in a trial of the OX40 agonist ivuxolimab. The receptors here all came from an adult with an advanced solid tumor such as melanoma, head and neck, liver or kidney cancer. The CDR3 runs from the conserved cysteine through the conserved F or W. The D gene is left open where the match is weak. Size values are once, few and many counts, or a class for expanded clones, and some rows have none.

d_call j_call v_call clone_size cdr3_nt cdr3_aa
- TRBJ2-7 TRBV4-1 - TGCGCCAGCAGCCAAGATAGGCAGGCCTACGAGCAGTACTTC CASSQDRQAYEQYF
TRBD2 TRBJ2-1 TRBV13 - TGTGCCAGCAGCTTAGAAAGCGGGGTCTACAATGAGCAGTTCTTC CASSLESGVYNEQFF
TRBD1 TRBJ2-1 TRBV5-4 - TGTGCCAGCCGGGACAGCTACAATGAGCAGTTCTTC CASRDSYNEQFF
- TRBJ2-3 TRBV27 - TGTGCCAGCAGCACCTTGAGAAGCACCTTCACAGATACGCAGTATTTT CASSTLRSTFTDTQYF
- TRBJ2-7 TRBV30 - TGTGCCTGGAGCCTAGGACCCCTCGTCGAGCAGTACTTC CAWSLGPLVEQYF
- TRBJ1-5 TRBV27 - TGTGCCAGCAGTTTAGGGATTCATCAGCCCCAGCATTTT CASSLGIHQPQHF
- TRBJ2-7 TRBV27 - TGTGCCAGCAGTTTGTCGGGGATCCACGAGCAGTACTTC CASSLSGIHEQYF
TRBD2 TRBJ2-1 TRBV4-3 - TGCGCCAGCAGCCAAGATCGTATTCGAGCGGGGGAGCAGTTCTTC CASSQDRIRAGEQFF
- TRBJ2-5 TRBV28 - TGTGCCAGCAGTTTCGGGTATGGAGAGACCCAGTACTTC CASSFGYGETQYF
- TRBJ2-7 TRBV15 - TGTGCCACCAGCATTCTCCCTTTAGACGAGCAGTACTTC CATSILPLDEQYF
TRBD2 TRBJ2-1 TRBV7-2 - TGTGCCAGCACCGGGACTAGCGGTCCCTACAATGAGCAGTTCTTC CASTGTSGPYNEQFF
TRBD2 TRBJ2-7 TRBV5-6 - TGTGCCAGCAGCACTAGCGGGAGTGTCGAGCAGTACTTC CASSTSGSVEQYF
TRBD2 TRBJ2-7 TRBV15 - TGTGCCACCAGCAGGACTAGCGGAATCTACGAGCAGTACTTC CATSRTSGIYEQYF
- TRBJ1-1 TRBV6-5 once TGTGCCAGCACCCGGTGGGTAATGAACACTGAAGCTTTCTTT CASTRWVMNTEAFF
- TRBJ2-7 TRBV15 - TGTGCCACCAGCAGAGAAAGGGGACGATCCTACGAGCAGTACTTC CATSRERGRSYEQYF
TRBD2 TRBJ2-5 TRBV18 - TGTGCCAGCTCACCAGCGGGGGAGGAAGAGACCCAGTACTTC CASSPAGEEETQYF
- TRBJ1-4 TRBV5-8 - TGTGCCAGCAGCTTTTTGAGCAGGACTAATGAAAAACTGTTTTTT CASSFLSRTNEKLFF
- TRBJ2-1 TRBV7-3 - TGTGCCAGCAGCCCCGCCGTGGGCTATGAATTCAATGAGCAGTTCTTC CASSPAVGYEFNEQFF
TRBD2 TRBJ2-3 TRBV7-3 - TGTGCCAGCAGCACAACTAGCGGGGCCACAGATACGCAGTATTTT CASSTTSGATDTQYF
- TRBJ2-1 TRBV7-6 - TGTGCCAGCAGCTTTAGCGTTTACAATGAGCAGTTCTTC CASSFSVYNEQFF
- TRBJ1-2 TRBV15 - TGTGCCACCAGCACCCTTCATTGGCAGGGCTCTGGCTACACCTTC CATSTLHWQGSGYTF
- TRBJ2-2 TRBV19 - TGTGCCAGTAGTTCGCAGGAAAACACCGGGGAGCTGTTTTTT CASSSQENTGELFF
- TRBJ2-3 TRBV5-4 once TGTGCCAGCAGCCTAGGGAGCACAGATACGCAGTATTTT CASSLGSTDTQYF
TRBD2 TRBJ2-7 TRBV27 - TGTGCCAGCAGTTCCTCTAGCGGGAGGGGATCTTACGAGCAGTACTTC CASSSSSGRGSYEQYF
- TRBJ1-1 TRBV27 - TGTGCCAGCAGTCCTGGGGTTACAGGGAACACTGAAGCTTTCTTT CASSPGVTGNTEAFF
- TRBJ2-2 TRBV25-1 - TGTGCCAGCAGCCAACTAACGGGAACCGGGGAGCTGTTTTTT CASSQLTGTGELFF
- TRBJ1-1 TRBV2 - TGTGCCAGCAAAGGCTTAACTGAAGCTTTCTTT CASKGLTEAFF
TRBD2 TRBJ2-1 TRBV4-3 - TGCGCCAGCAGCCAAGGTGGAGCGGGAGTCGGGTACAATGAGCAGTTCTTC CASSQGGAGVGYNEQFF
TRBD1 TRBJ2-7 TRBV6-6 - TGTGCCAGCAGTTACGGGACAGGGGACGAGCAGTACTTC CASSYGTGDEQYF
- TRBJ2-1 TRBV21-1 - TGTGCCAGCAGCAAAAGTACTAGCGGCTCCTACAATGAGCAGTTCTTC CASSKSTSGSYNEQFF
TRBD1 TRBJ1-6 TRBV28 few TGTGCCATCGGGAAGGGACAGTGGAATTCACCCCTCCACTTT CAIGKGQWNSPLHF
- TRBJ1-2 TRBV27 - TGTGCCAGCAGTTCCCACAGGGAGAACTATGGCTACACCTTC CASSSHRENYGYTF
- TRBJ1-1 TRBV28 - TGTGCCAGCAGTTTCGGACACTTAGCTGAAGCTTTCTTT CASSFGHLAEAFF
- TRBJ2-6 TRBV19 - TGTGCCAATTCGCCCTTATCGGACAGCCACCCCTCTGGGGCCAACGTCCTGACTTTC CANSPLSDSHPSGANVLTF
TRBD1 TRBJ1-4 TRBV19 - TGTGCCAGTAGCGCGATCAGTAACAGGGGCTTAAATGAAAAACTGTTTTTT CASSAISNRGLNEKLFF
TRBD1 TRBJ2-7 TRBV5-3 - TGTGCCAGAAGCCTGGGCGACAGGGGTCCTTCCTACGAGCAGTACTTC CARSLGDRGPSYEQYF
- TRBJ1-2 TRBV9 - TGTGCCAGCAGCTTAAGGGACACCAACTATGGCTACACCTTC CASSLRDTNYGYTF
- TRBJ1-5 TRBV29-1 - TGCAGCGTTGAAGTTGGTGGAAATCAGCCCCAGCATTTT CSVEVGGNQPQHF